Each of the 8 T cell receptor beta chains below was sequenced from the same sample in a study of blood T cell repertoires in COVID-19. Profiling relied on immunoSEQ multiplex PCR, and the TCRdb table lists in-frame clones only, not all of them. This sample has around 270,000 clones, with around 90% found just once. The specimen sequenced was peripheral blood. These receptors originate from a man aged 55 to 70 who had recovered from COVID-19.

In this sample, this clone turned up a few times. The chain employs TRBV5-1 and TRBJ2-3; 7 nucleotides line up with TRBD2. Trimming removed 7 bases from V and 4 bases from J; junction bases left unmatched: 9. The CDR3 has 14 amino acids. Germline V gene data show CDR1 as SGHRS and CDR2 as YFSETQ. The CDR3 nucleotides are TGCGCCAGCTCGGCCGGGGGGATGGCAGATACGCAGTATTTT. This codes for CASSAGGMADTQYF.

This clone appeared once. The chain carries TRBV7-2 and TRBJ2-1, with TRBD2 matching 7 bases. With V trimmed by 5 bases and J by 4 bases, 8 bases remained unmatched. Per germline, CDR1 SGHTA and CDR2 FQGNSA. This CDR3 region has 15 residues. CDR3 sequence (DNA): TGTGCCAGCAGCCCACGGGGAGGGGCTTACAATGAGCAGTTCTTC. Protein: CASSPRGGAYNEQFF.

The CDR3: CASRGLAGAYEQYF. DNA for the CDR3: TGTGCCAGCAGGGGACTAGCGGGGGCTTACGAGCAGTACTTC. The V gene is TRBV6-5, the J gene TRBJ2-7, with 14 nucleotides matching TRBD2. The length of the CDR3 is 14 residues. Germline V lookup: CDR1 MNHEY, CDR2 SVGAGI. J was trimmed by 4 bases and V by 6 bases; bases with no gene match: 2.

The chain links TRBV11-3 to TRBJ1-1, with TRBD1 matching 9 bases. V lost 5 bases and J lost 4; bases outside the gene matches: 11. The CDR3 spans 16 residues. Germline assignment: CDR1 SGHNT and CDR2 YENEEA. The CDR3 DNA follows: TGTGCCAGCAGCCCCCCTAGAAGGGACAGGGCCACTGAAGCTTTCTTT. Protein product: CASSPPRRDRATEAFF.

The genes are TRBV4-2 and TRBJ1-6; D is ambiguous. The CDR3 totals 15 residues. V was trimmed by 1 base and J by 8 bases, leaving 12 bases between them. Germline V gene lookup returns CDR1 LGHNA and CDR2 YNFKEQ. The CDR3 DNA reads TGTGCCAGCAGCCAAGGGCCGGTGGAGCATTCACCCCTCCACTTT. This gives the protein CASSQGPVEHSPLHF.

This sequence joins TRBV19 and TRBJ1-2; the match to TRBD1 covers 8 bases. V lost 0 bases to trimming and J lost 4 bases; unmatched junction nucleotides: 4. Germline CDR1 is LNHDA and CDR2 is SQIVND (reference sequence). This CDR3 is built from 15 residues. The CDR3 sequence: CASSIDQGASYGYTF. The CDR3 nucleotides read TGTGCCAGTAGTATAGATCAGGGGGCCAGCTATGGCTACACCTTC. Variable domain in full (rest from reference TRBV19 and TRBJ1-2): DGGITQSPKYLFRKEGQNVTLSCEQNLNHDAMYWYRQDPGQGLRLIYYSQIVNDFQKGDIAEGYSVSREKKESFPLTVTSAQKNPTAFYLCASSIDQGASYGYTFGSGTRLTVV.

The chain has TRBV6-1 and TRBJ1-5, with 7 bases aligning to TRBD1. The CDR3 length is 18 residues. The J segment lost 0 bases and the V segment lost 1 base, leaving 9 bases of the junction unmatched. Germline CDR1 is MNHNS and CDR2 is SASEGT. The CDR3 nucleotides are TGTGCCAGCAGTGAAGTCACGACAGGGCTTGGTAGCAATCAGCCCCAGCATTTT. The encoded protein is CASSEVTTGLGSNQPQHF.

This chain joins TRBV9 and TRBJ1-3, with TRBD1 identical over 7 bases. CDR1 and CDR2 (germline): SGDLS, YYNGEE. The V and J ends lost 0 bases and 0 bases, in that order; junction bases with no gene match: 9. The CDR3 covers 18 residues. CDR3 loop: CASSVGNSDRVSGNTIYF. The CDR3 nucleotides read TGTGCCAGCAGCGTAGGAAACTCCGACAGGGTCTCTGGAAACACCATATATTTT.